A single sample gave rise to the 27 T cell receptor beta chains below, sequenced in a study of blood T cells in healthy people across ages. Through a sample-barcoded 5' primer and a J-beta primer mix, a second PCR was run for about 6 to 12 cycles. A single record per CDR3 protein comes from TCRdb applying MiXCR to the 5' RACE reads. The repertoire includes approximately 800,000 distinct CDR3 sequences, around 50% of them detected once, and around 18% sits in the top ten. The sequenced sample consisted of blood. These TCRs come from a man aged 80 or over in good health.

This chain connects TRBV21-1 to TRBJ2-5; the table's D gene call, TRBD2, was not cross checked with the DNA. TRBV21-1 is an annotated pseudogene. The CDR3 extends over 16 amino acids. CDR3 DNA sequence: TGTGCCAGCAGCTTACGTTCGAGACCCTCTCAAGAGACCCAGTACTTC. Protein product: CASSLRSRPSQETQYF.

The rearrangement links TRBV10-1 to TRBJ2-3; no definite D call. CDR1 and CDR2 from the germline V gene are WNHNN and SYGVQD (reference sequence). There are 13 residues in the CDR3. The V and J ends lost 0 bases and 5 bases respectively, with 6 bases between them. CDR3 region: CASSESPGDTQYF. CDR3 nucleotides: TGCGCCAGCAGTGAGTCGCCCGGAGATACGCAGTATTTT.

This clonotype was seen a handful of times. The rearrangement links TRBV11-3 to TRBJ2-1, with 10 bases matching TRBD2. The germline V gene encodes CDR1 SGHNT and CDR2 YENEEA. The CDR3 is 15 amino acids. The V segment lost 6 bases and the J segment 4 bases; nucleotides outside the gene matches: 6. The CDR3, as DNA: TGTGCCAGCAGTATTCTAGCGGGAGATTACAATGAGCAGTTCTTC. As protein: CASSILAGDYNEQFF.

In this sample, this clonotype turned up a few times. The V and J genes are TRBV20-1 and TRBJ1-1, with TRBD1 as a possible D gene (5 bases). V gave up 1 base and J gave up 4 bases, with 16 bases separating them. Per germline, CDR1 DFQATT and CDR2 SNEGSKA (reference sequence). This CDR3 is built from 15 residues. CDR3 coding DNA: TGCAGTGCTAGAGCTCCTAATGGGGGGATCACTGAAGCTTTCTTT. It specifies CSARAPNGGITEAFF.

V and J are TRBV6-5 and TRBJ2-3, with TRBD1 matching 8 bases. The CDR3 is 15 residues long. CDR1 is MNHEY, CDR2 SVGAGI, per germline. After removal of 6 bases from V and 5 bases from J, the junction contained 10 bases not matched to a gene. The CDR3 protein is CASRAVAGGIDTQYF. The CDR3, as DNA: TGTGCCAGCAGGGCCGTGGCAGGGGGCATAGATACGCAGTATTTT.

Only a few counts were recorded for this clonotype. This chain links TRBV10-3 with TRBJ2-5; 12 bases fit TRBD2. The CDR3 sequence is 13 residues long. From germline, CDR1 is ENHRY and CDR2 SYGVKD. Losses at the gene ends were 8 bases for V and 11 bases for J; bases not matched to a gene: 9. The CDR3 bases are TGTGCCATCGGACTAGCGGGGATCAATGAGCAGTACTTC. Translation gives CAIGLAGINEQYF.

This clonotype has just a few counts. The chain uses TRBV6-2 or TRBV6-3 and TRBJ2-7; 8 bases agree with TRBD2. Trimming took 3 bases from V and 2 from J; bases not matched to a gene: 12. Per germline, CDR1 MNHEY and CDR2 SVGEGT. The CDR3 contains 17 residues. CDR3 region: CASSYPTSGAFPYEQYF. CDR3 nucleotide sequence: TGTGCCAGCAGTTATCCAACTAGCGGAGCATTTCCCTACGAGCAGTACTTC.

The gene calls are TRBV27 and TRBJ2-1; D unclear. The CDR3 is 15 residues long. V lost 2 bases and J 5 bases, leaving 13 bases between the germline ends. In germline, CDR1 is MNHEY, CDR2 SMNVEV (reference sequence). This CDR3 is CASSLQLPPNNEQFF. CDR3 DNA sequence: TGTGCCAGCAGTTTACAGCTTCCCCCCAACAATGAGCAGTTCTTC.

This clonotype was picked up a small number of times. The chain employs TRBV27 and TRBJ1-6; D not resolved. This CDR3 contains 13 residues. Germline CDR1 reads MNHEY; CDR2 reads SMNVEV (reference sequence). Trimming took off 5 bases at V and 7 bases at J, with 9 bases between the two ends. This CDR3 is CASSPGFNSPLHF. CDR3 DNA sequence: TGTGCCAGCAGTCCGGGGTTCAATTCACCCCTCCACTTT.

This clonotype was recorded at least ten times. This sequence joins TRBV27 and TRBJ2-7; a possible D gene is TRBD2 (5 bases). Trimming cost V 6 bases and J 2 bases, with 14 bases left between them. The CDR3 is 14 residues long. Germline CDR1 is MNHEY and CDR2 is SMNVEV (reference sequence). CDR3 nucleotide sequence: TGTGCCAGCAGCGGGATCTCGAGGCCCTACGAGCAGTACTTC. This translates into CASSGISRPYEQYF.

The chain links TRBV10-2 to TRBJ2-7; D gene ambiguous. Per germline, CDR1 WSHSY and CDR2 SAAADI. The CDR3 has 12 residues. V lost 5 bases, J lost 3 bases, and 8 bases lay in between. DNA of the CDR3: TGCGCCAGCAGTTTACAGTACTACGAGCAGTACTTC. Translated: CASSLQYYEQYF.

This clonotype occurred a few times. This clone may be a read error of a much larger clone one base away. The chain couples TRBV7-9 to TRBJ2-7; D gene uncertain. CDR3 length: 16 residues. Germline CDR1 is SEHNR and CDR2 is FQNEAQ (reference sequence). Between the trimmed V and J ends, which lost 5 bases and 4 bases, there was a span of 21 bases. CDR3 in DNA: TGTGCCAGCAGCCCGCCGGAAAGCATACGCCAGTACGAGCAGTACTTC. Protein sequence: CASSPPESIRQYEQYF.

The rearrangement links TRBV7-2 to TRBJ2-5; D remains unclear. The CDR3 sequence is 14 residues long. CDR1 is SGHTA, CDR2 FQGNSA, per germline. The ends were cut back, 2 bases at V and 0 bases at J, with 7 bases in the middle. The CDR3 coding sequence is TGTGCCAGCAGCTTACAGGTTAACCAAGAGACCCAGTACTTC. This encodes CASSLQVNQETQYF.

The chain links TRBV4-3 to TRBJ2-7, with D uncertain. This CDR3 comprises 15 residues. The germline V gene has CDR1 LGHNA and CDR2 YSLEER. Trimming left V 0 bases short and J 3 bases short, with 12 bases between. CDR3 in DNA: TGCGCCAGCAGCCAAGACCGGACCGTTGTCTACGAGCAGTACTTC. This sequence encodes CASSQDRTVVYEQYF.

This chain connects TRBV28 to TRBJ2-5, with 7 bases identical to TRBD1. The end of the DNA aligns better with TRBJ2-7, so the J call may be wrong. The CDR3 has 13 amino acids. Germline values: CDR1 MDHEN, CDR2 SYDVKM. Written as DNA, the CDR3 is TGTGCCAGCAGTATCCCAGGGGGAGACGAGCAGTACTTC. Its protein product is CASSIPGGDEQYF.

Comments on this clonotype: One end of the junction varies from germline; a read error may be responsible. The V call is TRBV29-1, the J call TRBJ2-1; D is possibly TRBD2 (5 bases). Per the germline V gene, CDR1 is SQVTM and CDR2 is ANQGSEA. The CDR3 sequence is 13 residues long. The CDR3 spells CSGEHSDYSEQFF. The DNA for the CDR3 is TGCAGCGGCGAACACAGTGACTACAGTGAGCAGTTCTTC.

Turning to this clonotype: A much larger clone lies one base from this, so it may be a read error. The CDR3 region is CASSYSYQGAEGDEQYF. Written as DNA, the CDR3 is TGTGCCAGCAGTTACTCTTACCAGGGGGCTGAGGGAGATGAGCAGTACTTC. V and J are TRBV6-6 and TRBJ2-1; the match to TRBD1 covers 8 bases. Judging by the DNA end, TRBJ2-7 fits better; the J call may be wrong. The CDR3 is 17 amino acids. Germline V CDR1 and CDR2: MNHNY, SVGAGI (reference sequence).

This clonotype showed up many times. J is TRBJ2-1 and V is TRBV7-2; 7 positions agree with TRBD1. Losses at the gene ends were 5 bases for V and 4 bases for J; bases not matched to a gene: 8. The CDR3 totals 15 residues. The germline gives CDR1 SGHTA, CDR2 FQGNSA. CDR3: CASSGAGTAYNEQFF. The CDR3 bases are TGTGCCAGCAGCGGGGCCGGGACAGCTTACAATGAGCAGTTCTTC.

This clonotype was seen at least ten times. The chain uses TRBV4-3 and TRBJ2-7; 11 bases match TRBD2. Germline loops: CDR1 LGHNA, CDR2 YSLEER. V lost 0 bases to trimming and J lost 5 bases; unmatched junction nucleotides: 6. CDR3 length: 16 residues. The CDR3 DNA follows: TGCGCCAGCAGCCAAGATTCAACTAGCGGGAGCCACGAGCAGTACTTC. Translation gives CASSQDSTSGSHEQYF.

With respect to this clonotype: This may stem from a read error, because a much larger clone lies one nucleotide away. The chain combines TRBV7-3 with TRBJ2-5; 8 nucleotides line up with TRBD1. The DNA end lines up better with TRBJ2-7; the J call may be wrong. The germline V gene encodes CDR1 SGHTA and CDR2 FQGTGA. This CDR3 comprises 13 residues. The CDR3 DNA follows: TGTGTCAGCAGCATCGGACAGGGTTACGAGCAGTACTTC. It translates to CVSSIGQGYEQYF.

The chain couples TRBV21-1 to TRBJ2-3; the D segment call TRBD2 is taken from the table without a DNA check. TRBV21-1 is labeled a pseudogene. This CDR3 contains 15 residues. This CDR3 reads CASSARYSRTDTQYF. Written as DNA, the CDR3 is TGTGCCAGCAGCGCACGTTACTCCCGAACAGATACGCAGTATTTT.

Concerning this clonotype itself: This may come from a read error, since a much larger clone is one base off. The V and J genes are TRBV28 and TRBJ2-6, with D hard to call. From germline, CDR1 is MDHEN and CDR2 SYDVKM. Trimming removed 6 bases at V and 0 bases at J, with 6 bases between. This CDR3 is 14 amino acids long. The CDR3 protein is CASRKSSGANVLTF. CDR3 sequence (DNA): TGTGCCAGCAGGAAGAGCTCTGGGGCCAACGTCCTGACTTTC.

This clonotype has just one count. V usage is TRBV6-2 or TRBV6-3 and J usage is TRBJ1-5; D not resolved. V lost 0 bases to trimming and J lost 0 bases, with 3 bases between them. The CDR3 is 14 amino acids. CDR1 is MNHEY, CDR2 SVGEGT, per germline. CDR3 protein: CASSYSHSNQPQHF. The CDR3 DNA is TGTGCCAGCAGTTACTCTCATAGCAATCAGCCCCAGCATTTT.

The rearrangement uses TRBV9 and TRBJ2-3; D remains unclear. The CDR3 has 14 amino acids. The V end was cut by 0 bases, the J end by 1 base, with 6 bases between. The germline gives CDR1 SGDLS, CDR2 YYNGEE. CDR3 residues: CASSVGQRTDTQYF. The CDR3, as DNA: TGTGCCAGCAGCGTAGGTCAGCGCACAGATACGCAGTATTTT.

This clonotype was seen a handful of times. The rearrangement links TRBV15 to TRBJ1-4; weak D call: TRBD1 (5 bases). Per the germline V gene, CDR1 is LNHNV and CDR2 is YYDKDF (reference sequence). The CDR3 sequence is 13 residues long. V was trimmed by 8 bases and J by 12 bases, leaving 19 bases between them. CDR3 region: CATSSAPGGELFF. CDR3 DNA: TGTGCCACCTCTTCAGCCCCGGGAGGGGAACTGTTTTTT.

This chain uses TRBV6-6 with TRBJ2-1; 12 nucleotides align to TRBD2. J gave up 6 bases and V 7 bases, and 7 bases lay outside the gene matches. This CDR3 comprises 15 residues. Per germline, CDR1 MNHNY and CDR2 SVGAGI (reference sequence). The CDR3 DNA reads TGTGCCAGCATCACTACTAGCGGGAGGCCCAATGAGCAGTTCTTC. Residues: CASITTSGRPNEQFF.

To note about this clonotype: A much larger clone lies a single base off, so this may be a read error. The V call is TRBV7-2, the J call TRBJ2-1; unclear D gene. The CDR3 spans 15 residues. V lost 7 bases to trimming and J lost 2 bases, with 15 bases between them. CDR1 and CDR2 (germline): SGHTA, FQGNSA. The CDR3 DNA reads as TGTGCCAGCAACCCTGGACGGCGGACCTACAATGAGCAGTTCTTC. Amino acid sequence: CASNPGRRTYNEQFF.